This TCR beta chain appears in the sequencing data of a study of blood T cell repertoires in COVID-19. Study in general: The cDNA or gDNA used as material had been derived from T cells, B-cell-depleted T cells, or PBMCs.

The CDR3 is made up of 14 amino acids. Germline loops: CDR1 GTSNPN, CDR2 SVGIG (reference sequence). V gave up 1 base and J gave up 3 bases; unmatched junction bases: 2. As originally analysed: Reference gene primer amplification yielded estimated nucleated cell counts. Data came from immunoSEQ multiplex PCR; TCRdb stores just in-frame clones and leaves some out. The DNA was the basis for D and trimming; V, J and clone size are from that table. Of tens of thousands of clones detected, about 86% appear once; the ten largest clones hold around 5%. The sequencing sample was made of peripheral blood. This chain joins TRBV30 and TRBJ1-4; TRBD1 matches 7 bases. The receptor was isolated from an elderly woman with acute or convalescent COVID-19. CDR3 coding DNA: TGTGCCTGGAGTGAGGGGGCGGCTAATGAAAAACTGTTTTTT. It codes for CAWSEGAANEKLFF.